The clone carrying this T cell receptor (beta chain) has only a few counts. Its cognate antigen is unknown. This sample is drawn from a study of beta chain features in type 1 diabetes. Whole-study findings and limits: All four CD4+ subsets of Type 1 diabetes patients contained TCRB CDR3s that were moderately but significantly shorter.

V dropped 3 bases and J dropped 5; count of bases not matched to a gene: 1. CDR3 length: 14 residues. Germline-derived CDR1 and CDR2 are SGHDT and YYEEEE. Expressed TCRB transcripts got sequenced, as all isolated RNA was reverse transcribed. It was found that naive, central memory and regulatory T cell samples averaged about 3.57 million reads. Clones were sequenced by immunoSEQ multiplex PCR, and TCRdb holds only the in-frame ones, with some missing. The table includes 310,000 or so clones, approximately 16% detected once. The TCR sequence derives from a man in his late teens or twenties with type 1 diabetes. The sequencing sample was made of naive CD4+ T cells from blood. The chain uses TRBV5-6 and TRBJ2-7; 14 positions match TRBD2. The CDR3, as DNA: TGTGCCAGCAGCTGGGGACTAGCGGGAGACGAGCAGTACTTC. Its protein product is CASSWGLAGDEQYF.